This T cell receptor (beta chain) was documented in a study of blood T cell repertoires in COVID-19. Overall study: COVID-19 samples, acute and convalescent, were from the United States, Italy and Spain. PBMCs, B-cell-depleted T cells, or T cells were the source of the cDNA or gDNA that made up the material.

Original processing methods: By means of reference gene primer amplification, nucleated cell counts were estimated. TCRdb's copy holds only in-frame clones and misses some; the assay was immunoSEQ multiplex PCR. The DNA was the basis for D and trimming; V, J and clone size are from that table. Among about 210,000 clones listed, about 87% were seen once. V lost 2 bases, J lost 5 bases, and 2 bases stayed unmatched. The CDR3 extends over 14 amino acids. Germline CDR1 SGDLS, CDR2 YYNGEE. This sequence joins TRBV9 and TRBJ1-4, with 8 bases fitting TRBD1. The material sequenced was PBMCs or T cells enriched from blood (not recorded which). The TCR sequence derives from a young man with acute COVID-19. The CDR3 DNA reads as TGTGCCAGCAGCGTTACAGGGGGGAATGAAAAACTGTTTTTT. Encoded protein: CASSVTGGNEKLFF.